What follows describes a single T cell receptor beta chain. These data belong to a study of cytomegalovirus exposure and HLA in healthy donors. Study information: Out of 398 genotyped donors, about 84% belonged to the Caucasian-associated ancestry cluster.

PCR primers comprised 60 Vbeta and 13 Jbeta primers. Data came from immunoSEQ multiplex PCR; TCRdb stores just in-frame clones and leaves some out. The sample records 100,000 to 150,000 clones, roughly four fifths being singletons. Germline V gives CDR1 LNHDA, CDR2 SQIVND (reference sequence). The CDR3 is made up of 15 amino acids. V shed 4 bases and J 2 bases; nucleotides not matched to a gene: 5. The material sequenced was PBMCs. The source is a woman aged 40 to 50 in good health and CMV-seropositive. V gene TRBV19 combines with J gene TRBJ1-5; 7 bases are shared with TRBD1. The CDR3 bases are TGTGCCAGTAGTACTCTTGGACAGGGCAATCAGCCCCAGCATTTT. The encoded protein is CASSTLGQGNQPQHF.